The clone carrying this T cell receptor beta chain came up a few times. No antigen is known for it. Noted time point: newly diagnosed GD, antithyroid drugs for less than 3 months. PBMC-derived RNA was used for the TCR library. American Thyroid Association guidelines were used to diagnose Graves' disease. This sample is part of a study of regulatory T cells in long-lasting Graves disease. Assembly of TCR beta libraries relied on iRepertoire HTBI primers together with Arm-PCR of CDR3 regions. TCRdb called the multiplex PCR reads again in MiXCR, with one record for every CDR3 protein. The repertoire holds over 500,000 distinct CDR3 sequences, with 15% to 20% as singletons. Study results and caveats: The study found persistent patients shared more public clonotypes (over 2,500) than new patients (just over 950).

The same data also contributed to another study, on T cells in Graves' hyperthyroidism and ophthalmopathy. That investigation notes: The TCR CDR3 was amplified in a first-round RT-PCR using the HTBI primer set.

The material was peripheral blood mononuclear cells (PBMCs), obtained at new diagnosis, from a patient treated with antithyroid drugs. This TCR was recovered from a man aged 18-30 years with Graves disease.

For the CDR3, the DNA is TGTGCCAGCAGTGAATCTGGGGGGTGGATGGGCTATGGCTACACCTTC. Amino acid sequence: CASSESGGWMGYGYTF. The chain joins TRBV25-1 to TRBJ1-2, with a tentative D call TRBD1 (5 bases). The CDR3 runs 16 residues. V was pared by 1 base and J by 4 bases, with 16 bases between. Germline assignment: CDR1 MGHDK and CDR2 SYGVNS.